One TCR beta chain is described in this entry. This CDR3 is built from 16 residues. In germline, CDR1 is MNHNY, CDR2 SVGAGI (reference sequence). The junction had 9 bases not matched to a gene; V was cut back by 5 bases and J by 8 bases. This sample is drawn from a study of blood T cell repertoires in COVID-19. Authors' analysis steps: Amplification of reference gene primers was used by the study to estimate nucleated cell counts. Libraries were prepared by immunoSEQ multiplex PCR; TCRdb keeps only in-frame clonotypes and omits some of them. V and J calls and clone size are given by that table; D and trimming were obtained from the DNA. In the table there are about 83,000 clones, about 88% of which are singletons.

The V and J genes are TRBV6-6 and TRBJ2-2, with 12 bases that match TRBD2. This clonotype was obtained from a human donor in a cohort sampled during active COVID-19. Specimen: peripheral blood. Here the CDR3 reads CASSPTSGSVIGELFF. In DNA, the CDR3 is TGTGCCAGCAGTCCGACTAGCGGGAGCGTCATAGGGGAGCTGTTTTTT.